This record concerns one T cell receptor (beta chain) sequence. This clonotype was recorded many times. It lacks a known antigen. Per-nucleotide qualities are absent, and no much larger clonotype sits a single base away. Libraries were made using RT-PCR. TCRdb names Illumina HiSeq 2500 as the instrument used. The raw public data were reprocessed by TCRdb itself: fastp quality trimming at Q25, MiXCR clonotype calling, in-frame beta chains only. Every distinct CDR3 protein forms one entry, paired with its most common genes and DNA. The sample table contains hundreds of thousands of distinct CDR3 sequences; only one count was recorded for approximately 13% of them. The ten biggest clones cover 6% to 7% of the sample. The sample belongs to a study of response to subunit inactivated influenza vaccine (dated by TCRdb to 2016 to 2019). The study in broad terms: The study used deep quantitative T cell receptor repertoire profiling to track responses to a trivalent subunit inactivated influenza vaccine. Study-level results and caveats: The authors suggested that each seasonal influenza vaccination may recruit only a limited number of new T cells.

The germline V gene provides CDR1 SGHAT and CDR2 FQNNGV. A distance of 15 bases separates the germline ends of V and J, which lose 3 bases and 4 bases respectively. Including the terminal cysteine and phenylalanine, the CDR3 comprises 15 residues. Only the CDR3 DNA stays, 45 bases, in frame from base 1. The chain is made from TRBV11-2 and TRBJ1-2; the D gene identity is not certain. The sequence was collected from a man aged 50-59 years who received an inactivated influenza vaccine. Donor details come from another sample of the same person, matched by shared clones. Specimen: PBMCs from blood, collected around 15 days before vaccination. The DNA reads as follows: TGTGCCAGCAGCTTGGTTAAAGGGCGAACCTATGGCTACACCTTC. The translation is CASSLVKGRTYGYTF.